A single sample is the source of the 26 T cell receptor beta chains below, sequenced in a study of OX40 agonist ivuxolimab in advanced cancers. TCRdb's copy holds only in-frame clones and misses some; the assay was immunoSEQ multiplex PCR. The sample holds more than 45,000 clones, over 80% seen once. The sample here was CD4+ or CD8+ T cells sorted from blood, taken in a trial of the OX40 agonist ivuxolimab. These receptors were obtained from an adult with an advanced solid tumor such as melanoma, head and neck, liver or kidney cancer.

The V call is TRBV5-5, the J call TRBJ2-1, with D perhaps being TRBD1 or TRBD2 (6 bases each). The germline V and J ends were trimmed by 7 bases and 9 bases, with 17 bases remaining between them. This CDR3 contains 13 residues. CDR1 is SGHKS and CDR2 is YYEKEE in the germline V gene (reference sequence). The CDR3, as DNA: TGTGCCAGCGGGCGGGACACAGAGAGTGAGCAGTTCTTC. This gives the protein CASGRDTESEQFF. Full variable domain (rest looked up from reference TRBV5-5 and TRBJ2-1): DAGVTQSPTHLIKTRGQQVTLRCSPISGHKSVSWYQQVLGQGPQFIFQYYEKEERGRGNFPDRFSARQFPNYSSELNVNALLLGDSALYLCASGRDTESEQFFGPGTRLTVL.

This clone was recorded only once. The chain combines TRBV28 with TRBJ1-4, with D possibly matching TRBD1 (5 bases). Looked up from germline, CDR1 is MDHEN and CDR2 is SYDVKM. V was shortened by 6 bases and J by 7 bases, with 15 bases between the two germline ends. The CDR3 consists of 14 residues. CDR3 nucleotides: TGTGCCAGCAGGAAGACAGCTGAAATTGAAAAACTGTTTTTT. Translating gives CASRKTAEIEKLFF.

The genes are TRBV9 and TRBJ2-6, with 8 bases aligning to TRBD2. CDR3 length: 18 residues. CDR1 is SGDLS and CDR2 is YYNGEE in the germline V gene. The trim removed 3 bases at V and 2 bases at J, leaving 10 bases unmatched. The CDR3 loop reads CASSAYAGGAPGANVLTF. The CDR3 DNA follows: TGTGCCAGCAGCGCCTACGCCGGGGGGGCCCCTGGGGCCAACGTCCTGACTTTC.

The chain uses TRBV4-3 and TRBJ2-1, with 13 bases aligning to TRBD2. CDR1 LGHNA and CDR2 YSLEER come from the germline V gene. The CDR3 length is 20 residues. The V segment lost 4 bases and the J segment 0 bases; nucleotides outside the gene matches: 12. In DNA, the CDR3 is TGCGCCAGCAGCCGACGACTAGCGGGGGGTCTTTCGAGCTCCTACAATGAGCAGTTCTTC. Translating it yields CASSRRLAGGLSSSYNEQFF.

CDR3 protein: CASRSPGQGNEQYF. The CDR3 nucleotides are TGTGCCAGCAGGTCTCCGGGACAGGGAAACGAGCAGTACTTC. This rearrangement joins TRBV6-5 to TRBJ2-7; 9 nucleotides line up with TRBD1. There are 14 residues in the CDR3. The junction had 8 bases not matched to a gene; V was cut back by 6 bases and J by 5 bases. Germline V gene sequence: CDR1 MNHEY, CDR2 SVGAGI.

This clone was observed a single time. This chain links TRBV9 with TRBJ1-1; TRBD1 is a possible D gene (6 bases). CDR1 is SGDLS and CDR2 is YYNGEE in the germline V gene. V was pared by 4 bases and J by 5 bases, with 18 bases between. CDR3 length equals 15 residues. The CDR3 DNA reads as TGTGCCAGCAGCCCAACAGGGTCGTCTGGGACTGAAGCTTTCTTT. Translated: CASSPTGSSGTEAFF.

The chain combines TRBV9 with TRBJ1-3; D gene ambiguous. V gave up 0 bases and J gave up 0 bases, with 10 bases separating them. This CDR3 spans 16 amino acids. Germline lookup yields CDR1 SGDLS and CDR2 YYNGEE. The CDR3 here is CASSVGGDLSGNTIYF. CDR3 nucleotide sequence: TGTGCCAGCAGCGTAGGCGGGGATCTCTCTGGAAACACCATATATTTT.

About this clone itself: The junction differs from germline at one of its ends, possibly a read error. This CDR3 reads CAGRPSILAGGPEQFF. Here the CDR3 DNA reads TGCGCCGGCAGGCCAAGTATTCTAGCGGGGGGGCCTGAGCAGTTCTTC. V and J are TRBV4-1 and TRBJ2-1; 12 bases align to TRBD2. This CDR3 region has 16 residues. Germline values: CDR1 MGHRA, CDR2 YSYEKL.

J is TRBJ1-5 and V is TRBV6-1, with D uncertain. V was clipped by 5 bases and J by 6 bases, with 11 bases between them. Germline V CDR1 and CDR2: MNHNS, SASEGT. The length of the CDR3 is 13 residues. For the CDR3, the DNA is TGTGCCAGCAGTCGATGGGGTTTTCAGCCCCAGCATTTT. Amino acids: CASSRWGFQPQHF.

The rearrangement joins TRBV18 to TRBJ1-1; tentative D call: TRBD1 (6 bases). The CDR3 runs 16 residues. Germline-derived CDR1 and CDR2 are KGHSH and LQKENI. Trimming removed 0 bases from V and 5 bases from J, with 16 bases in between. The DNA for the CDR3 is TGTGCCAGCTCACCACCGACGGGGGGCGTGGGGACTGAAGCTTTCTTT. Protein sequence: CASSPPTGGVGTEAFF.

This clone was seen a single time. This chain uses TRBV29-1 with TRBJ2-7, with 7 bases fitting TRBD2. The CDR3 totals 12 residues. Germline CDR1 and CDR2: SQVTM and ANQGSEA. After removal of 5 bases from V and 0 bases from J, the junction contained 1 base not matched to a gene. The CDR3 protein is CSVRGDSYEQYF. CDR3 bases: TGCAGCGTTCGGGGGGACTCCTACGAGCAGTACTTC.

This clone came up once. CDR3 DNA: TGTGCCAGCAGCCCGGGGGAGGGTCGTGAAGCTTTCTTT. It translates to CASSPGEGREAFF. The rearrangement joins TRBV9 to TRBJ1-1; D perhaps matches TRBD1 (5 bases). Between the trimmed V and J ends, which lost 4 bases and 7 bases, there was a span of 14 bases. Germline CDR1 and CDR2: SGDLS and YYNGEE. CDR3 size: 13 residues. Drawing the rest from reference TRBV9 and TRBJ1-1, the complete variable domain is DSGVTQTPKHLITATGQRVTLRCSPRSGDLSVYWYQQSLDQGLQFLIQYYNGEERAKGNILERFSAQQFPDLHSELNLSSLELGDSALYFCASSPGEGREAFFGQGTRLTVV.

The genes are TRBV5-1 and TRBJ1-1; D possibly corresponds to TRBD1 (6 bases). The CDR3 is 15 amino acids. Between the trimmed V and J ends, which lost 1 base and 4 bases, there was a span of 14 bases. CDR1 and CDR2 (germline): SGHRS, YFSETQ. CDR3 in DNA: TGCGCCAGCAGCTTGCCGACAGGCCAGGGCACTGAAGCTTTCTTT. This encodes CASSLPTGQGTEAFF. Using reference TRBV5-1 and TRBJ1-1 for the parts outside the CDR3, the full variable domain is KAGVTQTPRYLIKTRGQQVTLSCSPISGHRSVSWYQQTPGQGLQFLFEYFSETQRNKGNFPGRFSGRQFSNSRSEMNVSTLELGDSALYLCASSLPTGQGTEAFFGQGTRLTVV.

The gene calls are TRBV19 and TRBJ2-5; TRBD1 or TRBD2 may be the D gene (6 bases each). The CDR3 is 13 residues long. Germline CDR1 reads LNHDA; CDR2 reads SQIVND (reference sequence). V shed 4 bases and J shed 5 bases, with 11 bases lying between them. As DNA, the CDR3 is TGTGCCAGTAGTAGGGGGGCCAGGGAGACCCAGTACTTC. Protein: CASSRGARETQYF. Together with reference TRBV19 and TRBJ2-5, the CDR3 gives the full variable domain: DGGITQSPKYLFRKEGQNVTLSCEQNLNHDAMYWYRQDPGQGLRLIYYSQIVNDFQKGDIAEGYSVSREKKESFPLTVTSAQKNPTAFYLCASSRGARETQYFGPGTRLLVL.

V gene TRBV19 combines with J gene TRBJ2-7; D ambiguous. The CDR3 length is 13 residues. Trimming removed 10 bases from V and 1 base from J, with 14 bases in between. Germline-derived CDR1 and CDR2 are LNHDA and SQIVND (reference sequence). The CDR3 reads CATPRADSYEQYF. CDR3 nucleotides: TGTGCCACCCCTCGGGCAGATTCCTACGAGCAGTACTTC. The variable domain in full, completed from reference TRBV19 and TRBJ2-7, reads DGGITQSPKYLFRKEGQNVTLSCEQNLNHDAMYWYRQDPGQGLRLIYYSQIVNDFQKGDIAEGYSVSREKKESFPLTVTSAQKNPTAFYLCATPRADSYEQYFGPGTRLTVT.

This rearrangement joins TRBV2 to TRBJ1-2, with D perhaps TRBD1 (5 bases). Germline V gene lookup returns CDR1 SNHLY and CDR2 FYNNEI. V was shortened by 6 bases and J by 7 bases, with 12 bases between the two germline ends. The CDR3 extends over 12 amino acids. The CDR3 region has the DNA TGTGCCAGCAGGGGACTGGAGCTTGGCTACACCTTC. Translation gives CASRGLELGYTF.

The chain couples TRBV9 to TRBJ2-4; 10 positions agree with TRBD1. V was pared by 4 bases and J by 3 bases, with 10 bases of the junction left unmatched. Germline V gene lookup returns CDR1 SGDLS and CDR2 YYNGEE. The CDR3 loop spans 17 amino acids. This chain's CDR3 is CASSPGQGVFVKNIQYF. The CDR3 region has the DNA TGTGCCAGCAGCCCCGGACAGGGGGTATTTGTCAAAAACATTCAGTACTTC.

This chain connects TRBV5-1 to TRBJ1-3, with unresolved D. The CDR3 sequence is 15 residues long. The V gene lost 0 bases and the J gene lost 0 bases, with 7 bases spanning the gap. Germline V gives CDR1 SGHRS, CDR2 YFSETQ. The CDR3 reads CASSLGQISGNTIYF. CDR3 nucleotides: TGCGCCAGCAGCTTGGGGCAGATCTCTGGAAACACCATATATTTT.

The J gene is TRBJ2-7, the V gene TRBV7-8, with 9 bases identical to TRBD2. Germline V gene data show CDR1 as SGHVS and CDR2 as FQNEAQ. After removal of 0 bases from V and 2 bases from J, the junction contained 5 bases not matched to a gene. This CDR3 is 16 amino acids long. The DNA of the CDR3 is TGTGCCAGCAGCTTAGCGGTAGCGGGGGCACCCTACGAGCAGTACTTC. This codes for CASSLAVAGAPYEQYF.

V gene TRBV18 combines with J gene TRBJ2-5; D may be TRBD1 (5 bases). Looked up from germline, CDR1 is KGHSH and CDR2 is LQKENI. The CDR3 runs to 13 residues. Trimming left V 6 bases short and J 1 base short, with 9 bases between. The CDR3 sequence is CASSTDLQETQYF. The CDR3 nucleotides read TGTGCCAGCTCGACAGATCTCCAAGAGACCCAGTACTTC.

In regard to this clone: One end of the junction fails to match germline, which may point to a read error. J is TRBJ2-2 and V is TRBV5-3, with 8 bases aligning to TRBD1. TRBV5-3 is assigned to the ORF class and has an uncertain function. There are 15 residues in the CDR3. The CDR3 DNA sequence: TGTGCCAGCAGCTTGGGACAGGACAACACCGGGGAGCTGTTTTTT. Translating it yields CASSLGQDNTGELFF.

The J gene is TRBJ2-1, the V gene TRBV20-1, with a weak D call TRBD1 (5 bases). V lost 6 bases, J lost 6 bases, and 9 bases lay in between. The CDR3 runs to 11 residues. Germline CDR1 reads DFQATT; CDR2 reads SNEGSKA (reference sequence). CDR3 in amino acids: CSARQGNEQFF. In DNA, the CDR3 is TGCAGTGCCCGTCAGGGCAATGAGCAGTTCTTC.

This clone was picked up a small number of times. The chain has TRBV5-1 and TRBJ1-1; no clear D. The CDR3 spans 14 residues. CDR1 is SGHRS, CDR2 YFSETQ, per germline. The V end lost 0 bases, the J end lost 5 bases, and 11 bases lay between the germline ends. The CDR3, as DNA: TGCGCCAGCAGCTTGGTTACTTGGGCTACTGAAGCTTTCTTT. This translates into CASSLVTWATEAFF.

V gene TRBV27 combines with J gene TRBJ1-5; D is undetermined. Per the germline V gene, CDR1 is MNHEY and CDR2 is SMNVEV (reference sequence). The CDR3 is 13 residues long. V was pared by 6 bases and J by 4 bases, with 10 bases between. The DNA for the CDR3 is TGTGCCAGCAGCTATCTCCCAAATCAGCCCCAGCATTTT. Protein: CASSYLPNQPQHF.

The chain is built from TRBV11-3 and TRBJ2-7; D gene unclear. The CDR3 covers 11 residues. V was shortened by 3 bases and J by 5 bases, with 5 bases between the two germline ends. Germline V gene sequence: CDR1 SGHNT, CDR2 YENEEA. The CDR3 DNA follows: TGTGCCAGCAGCTTGAAGAACGAGCAGTACTTC. Protein sequence: CASSLKNEQYF.

The rearrangement uses TRBV30 and TRBJ1-2; 9 positions match TRBD1. This CDR3 has 13 residues. Germline loops: CDR1 GTSNPN, CDR2 SVGIG (reference sequence). V lost 4 bases and J lost 6; bases outside the gene matches: 6. CDR3 DNA: TGTGCCTGGACTACAGGGGGCTGGGATGGCTACACCTTC. Protein sequence: CAWTTGGWDGYTF.